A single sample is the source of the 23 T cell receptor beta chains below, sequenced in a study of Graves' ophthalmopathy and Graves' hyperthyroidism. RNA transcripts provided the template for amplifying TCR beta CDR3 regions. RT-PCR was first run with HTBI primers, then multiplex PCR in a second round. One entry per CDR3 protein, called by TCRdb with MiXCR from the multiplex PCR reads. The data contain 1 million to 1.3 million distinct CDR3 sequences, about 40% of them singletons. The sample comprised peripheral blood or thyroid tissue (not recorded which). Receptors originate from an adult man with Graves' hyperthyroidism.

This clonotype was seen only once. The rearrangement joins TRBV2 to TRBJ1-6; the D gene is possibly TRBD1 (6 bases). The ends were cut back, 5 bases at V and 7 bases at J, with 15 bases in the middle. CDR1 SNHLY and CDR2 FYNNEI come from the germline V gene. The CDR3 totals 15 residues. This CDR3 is CASSQGIATNSPLHF. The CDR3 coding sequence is TGTGCCAGCAGTCAGGGGATCGCTACAAATTCACCCCTCCACTTT. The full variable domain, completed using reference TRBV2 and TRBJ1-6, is EPEVTQTPSHQVTQMGQEVILRCVPISNHLYFYWYRQILGQKVEFLVSFYNNEISEKSEIFDDQFSVERPDGSNFTLKIRSTKLEDSAMYFCASSQGIATNSPLHFGNGTRLTVT.

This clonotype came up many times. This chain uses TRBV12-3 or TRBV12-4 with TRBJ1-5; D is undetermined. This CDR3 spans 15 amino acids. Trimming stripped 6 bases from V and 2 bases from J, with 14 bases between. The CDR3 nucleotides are TGTGCCAGCAGCCCCCCGGCAGGACGCAATCAGCCCCAGCATTTT. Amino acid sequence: CASSPPAGRNQPQHF.

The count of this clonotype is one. CDR3 sequence (DNA): TGCAGCCGTACAGGGGTCCATCAGCCCCAGCATTTT. Its translation: CSRTGVHQPQHF. This chain links TRBV29-1 with TRBJ1-5; 7 positions agree with TRBD1. Per the germline V gene, CDR1 is SQVTM and CDR2 is ANQGSEA. The CDR3 runs 12 residues. Trimming took 8 bases from V and 5 from J; bases not matched to a gene: 6.

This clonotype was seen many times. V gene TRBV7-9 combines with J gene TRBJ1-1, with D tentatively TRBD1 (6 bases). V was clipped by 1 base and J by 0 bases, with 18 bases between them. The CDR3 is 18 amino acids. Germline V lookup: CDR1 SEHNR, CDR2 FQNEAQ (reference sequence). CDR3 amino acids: CASSLGPGGGYMNTEAFF. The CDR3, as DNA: TGTGCCAGCAGCTTAGGACCGGGGGGCGGTTATATGAACACTGAAGCTTTCTTT.

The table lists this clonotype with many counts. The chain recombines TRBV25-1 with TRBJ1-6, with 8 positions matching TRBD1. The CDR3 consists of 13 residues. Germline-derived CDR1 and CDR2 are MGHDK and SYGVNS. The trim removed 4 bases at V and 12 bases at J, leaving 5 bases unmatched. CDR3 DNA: TGTGCCAGCAGTGGACAGGGGTCTGGACCCCTCCACTTT. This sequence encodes CASSGQGSGPLHF. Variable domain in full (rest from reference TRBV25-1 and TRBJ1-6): EADIYQTPRYLVIGTGKKITLECSQTMGHDKMYWYQQDPGMELHLIHYSYGVNSTEKGDLSSESTVSRIRTEHFPLTLESARPSHTSQYLCASSGQGSGPLHFGNGTRLTVT.

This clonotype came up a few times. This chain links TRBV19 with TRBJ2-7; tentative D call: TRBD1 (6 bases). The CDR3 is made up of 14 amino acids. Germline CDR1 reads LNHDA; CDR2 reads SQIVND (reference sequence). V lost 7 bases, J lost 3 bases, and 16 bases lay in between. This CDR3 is CASKGDRLGYEQYF. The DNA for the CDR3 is TGTGCCAGTAAGGGGGACCGCCTGGGCTACGAGCAGTACTTC.

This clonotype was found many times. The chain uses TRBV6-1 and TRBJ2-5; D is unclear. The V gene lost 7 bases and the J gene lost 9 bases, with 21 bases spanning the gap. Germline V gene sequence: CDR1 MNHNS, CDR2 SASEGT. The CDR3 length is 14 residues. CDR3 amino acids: CASTPRSPSAAQYF. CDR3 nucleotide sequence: TGTGCCAGCACCCCTCGCTCCCCGTCGGCGGCCCAGTACTTC.

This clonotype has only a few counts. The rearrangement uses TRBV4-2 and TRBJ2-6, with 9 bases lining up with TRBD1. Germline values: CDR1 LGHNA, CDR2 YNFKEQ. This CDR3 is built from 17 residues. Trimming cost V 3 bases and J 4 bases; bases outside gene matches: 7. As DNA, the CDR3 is TGTGCCAGCAGCCACACCAACAGGGGGCTGGGGGCCAACGTCCTGACTTTC. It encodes CASSHTNRGLGANVLTF.

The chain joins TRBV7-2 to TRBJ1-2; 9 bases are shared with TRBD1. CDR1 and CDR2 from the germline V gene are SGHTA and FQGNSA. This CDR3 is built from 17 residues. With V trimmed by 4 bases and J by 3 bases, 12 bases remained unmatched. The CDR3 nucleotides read TGTGCCAGCAGCTACCAAAGTGGGACAGGGCTCGACTATGGCTACACCTTC. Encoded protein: CASSYQSGTGLDYGYTF.

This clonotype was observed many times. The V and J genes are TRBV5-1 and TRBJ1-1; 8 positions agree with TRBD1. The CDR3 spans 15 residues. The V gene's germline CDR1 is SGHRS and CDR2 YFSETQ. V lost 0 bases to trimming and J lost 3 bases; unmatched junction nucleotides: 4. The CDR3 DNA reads TGCGCCAGCAGCTTGGCGCGACAGGGGTACACTGAAGCTTTCTTT. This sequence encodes CASSLARQGYTEAFF.

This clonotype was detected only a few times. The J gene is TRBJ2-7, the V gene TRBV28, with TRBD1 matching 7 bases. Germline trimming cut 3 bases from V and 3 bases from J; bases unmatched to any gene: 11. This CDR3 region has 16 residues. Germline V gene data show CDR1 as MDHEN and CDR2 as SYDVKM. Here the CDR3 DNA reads TGTGCCAGCAGTTTTCCCAGACAGGGCATGAACTACGAGCAGTACTTC. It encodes CASSFPRQGMNYEQYF.

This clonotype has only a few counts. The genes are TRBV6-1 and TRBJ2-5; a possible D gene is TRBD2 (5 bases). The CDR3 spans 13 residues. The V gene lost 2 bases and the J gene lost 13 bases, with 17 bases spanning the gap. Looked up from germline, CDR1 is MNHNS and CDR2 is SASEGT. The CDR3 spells CASSEFGTARAYF. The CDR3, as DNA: TGTGCCAGCAGTGAATTCGGAACCGCGCGGGCGTACTTC.

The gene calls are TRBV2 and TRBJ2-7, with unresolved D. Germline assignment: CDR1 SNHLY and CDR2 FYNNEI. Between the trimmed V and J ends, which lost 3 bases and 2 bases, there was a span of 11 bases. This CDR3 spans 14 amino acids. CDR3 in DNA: TGTGCCAGCAGTGACGACCTAGGGACCTACGAGCAGTACTTC. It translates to CASSDDLGTYEQYF.

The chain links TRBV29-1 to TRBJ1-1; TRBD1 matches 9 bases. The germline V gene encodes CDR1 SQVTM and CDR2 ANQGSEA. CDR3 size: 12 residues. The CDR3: CRGQGLNTEAFF. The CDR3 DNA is TGCAGGGGACAGGGCCTGAACACTGAAGCTTTCTTT.

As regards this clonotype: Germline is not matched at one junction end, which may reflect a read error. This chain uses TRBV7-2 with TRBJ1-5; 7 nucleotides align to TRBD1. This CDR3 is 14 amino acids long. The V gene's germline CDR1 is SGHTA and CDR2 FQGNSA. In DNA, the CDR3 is TGTGCCAGCAGTCCGACAGGGAGTGGTCAGCCCCACCATTTT. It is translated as CASSPTGSGQPHHF.

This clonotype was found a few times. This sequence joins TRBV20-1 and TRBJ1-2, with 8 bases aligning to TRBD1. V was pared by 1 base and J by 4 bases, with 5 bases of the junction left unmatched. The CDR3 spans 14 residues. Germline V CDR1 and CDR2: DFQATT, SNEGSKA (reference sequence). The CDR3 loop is CSARVGQEVYGYTF. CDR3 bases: TGCAGTGCTAGAGTGGGACAGGAGGTCTATGGCTACACCTTC.

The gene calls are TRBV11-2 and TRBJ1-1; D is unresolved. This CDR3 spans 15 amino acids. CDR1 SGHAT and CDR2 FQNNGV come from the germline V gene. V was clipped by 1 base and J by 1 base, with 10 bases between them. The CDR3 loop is CASSLGIRGNTEAFF. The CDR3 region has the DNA TGTGCCAGCAGCTTAGGTATACGGGGGAACACTGAAGCTTTCTTT.

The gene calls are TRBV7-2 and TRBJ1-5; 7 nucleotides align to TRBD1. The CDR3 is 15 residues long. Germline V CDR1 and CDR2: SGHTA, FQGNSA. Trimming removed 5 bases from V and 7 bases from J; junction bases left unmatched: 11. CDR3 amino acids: CASSPRRQGVQPQHF. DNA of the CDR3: TGTGCCAGCAGCCCTAGGCGACAGGGAGTCCAGCCCCAGCATTTT.

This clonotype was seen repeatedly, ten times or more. Here the CDR3 reads CASSAGQGASEAFF. CDR3 bases: TGTGCCAGCAGTGCCGGACAGGGGGCCAGTGAAGCTTTCTTT. J is TRBJ1-1 and V is TRBV25-1; 11 bases match TRBD1. CDR3 size: 14 residues. J gave up 7 bases and V 4 bases, and 5 bases lay outside the gene matches. In germline, CDR1 is MGHDK, CDR2 SYGVNS.

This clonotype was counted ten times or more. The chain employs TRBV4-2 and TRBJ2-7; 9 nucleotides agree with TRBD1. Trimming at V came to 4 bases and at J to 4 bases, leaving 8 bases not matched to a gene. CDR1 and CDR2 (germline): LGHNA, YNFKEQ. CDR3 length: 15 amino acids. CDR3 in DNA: TGTGCCAGCAGCCGAATGGGACAGGGAAATTACGAGCAGTACTTC. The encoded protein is CASSRMGQGNYEQYF.

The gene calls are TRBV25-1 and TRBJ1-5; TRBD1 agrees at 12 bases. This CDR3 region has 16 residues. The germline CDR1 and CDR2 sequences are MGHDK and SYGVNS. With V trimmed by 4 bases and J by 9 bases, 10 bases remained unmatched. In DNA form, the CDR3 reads TGTGCCAGCAGTGCTAGGGACAGGGGGCTAGGATGGCCCCAGCATTTT. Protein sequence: CASSARDRGLGWPQHF.

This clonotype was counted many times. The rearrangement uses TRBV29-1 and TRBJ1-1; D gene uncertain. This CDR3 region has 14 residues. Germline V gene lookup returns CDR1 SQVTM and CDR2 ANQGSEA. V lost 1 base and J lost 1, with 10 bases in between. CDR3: CSVEGQNPNTEAFF. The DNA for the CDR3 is TGCAGCGTTGAAGGGCAGAATCCGAACACTGAAGCTTTCTTT.

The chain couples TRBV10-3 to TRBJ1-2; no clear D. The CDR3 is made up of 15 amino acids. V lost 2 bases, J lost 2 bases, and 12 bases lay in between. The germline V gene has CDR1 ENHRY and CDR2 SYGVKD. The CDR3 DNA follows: TGTGCCATCAGTGAGGAGGACCTGAAAAACTATGGCTACACCTTC. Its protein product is CAISEEDLKNYGYTF.